The rows below give T cell receptor beta chains drawn from one sample of a study of shared clonotypes between healthy human individuals. The repertoire was sequenced with immunoSEQ multiplex PCR; TCRdb's copy has only in-frame clones and lacks some. The sample gives 1.4 million to 1.5 million clones, around 97% of which show up once; 0.95% to 1.5% is in the top ten. Sequences were obtained from naive CD4+ T cells sorted from blood. These receptors were collected from a man aged 25-45 years in good health. Each CDR3 is given with its conserved first and last residue. Fields, in order: D gene, V gene, J gene, CDR3 DNA, CDR3 protein. A D gene is named only where the DNA matches it firmly.

D: TRBD2; V: TRBV11-2; J: TRBJ2-1; DNA: TGTGCCAGCAGCTTAGATCGGATGGCTAGCGGGGGGGTCTCCTACAATGAGCAGTTCTTC; CDR3: CASSLDRMASGGVSYNEQFF
D: NA; V: TRBV7-3; J: TRBJ2-5; DNA: TGTGCCAGCAGCTCACAAGAGACCCAGTACTTC; CDR3: CASSSQETQYF
D: NA; V: TRBV2; J: TRBJ2-7; DNA: TGTGCCAGCAAAAACAGCTACGAGCAGTACTTC; CDR3: CASKNSYEQYF
D: TRBD2; V: TRBV5-5; J: TRBJ2-3; DNA: TGTGCCAGCAGCTTGTTGGGACTAGCGGGACCCCTCGACACAGATACGCAGTATTTT; CDR3: CASSLLGLAGPLDTDTQYF
D: TRBD2; V: TRBV9; J: TRBJ2-5; DNA: TGTGCCAGCAGCGTAGAGAGCGGGGGTGTCTGGGAGACCCAGTACTTC; CDR3: CASSVESGGVWETQYF
D: NA; V: TRBV6-6; J: TRBJ2-7; DNA: TGTGCCAGCAGTTCCACCGGGACGGCTTCCTACGAGCAGTACTTC; CDR3: CASSSTGTASYEQYF
D: TRBD1; V: TRBV11-2; J: TRBJ1-1; DNA: TGTGCCAGCAGCCGTGGGACAGCTCTTCTAAACACTGAAGCTTTCTTT; CDR3: CASSRGTALLNTEAFF
D: TRBD2; V: TRBV5-1; J: TRBJ2-1; DNA: TGCGCCAGCAGCTCGGGACTAGCGGGAGTTGTAAATGAGCAGTTCTTC; CDR3: CASSSGLAGVVNEQFF
D: NA; V: TRBV12-2; J: TRBJ2-1; DNA: TGTGCAAGTCGCCCCCGACTAGCGGGAGGTAGTGAGCAGTTCTTC; CDR3: CASRPRLAGGSEQFF
D: NA; V: TRBV28; J: TRBJ1-2; DNA: TGTGCCAGCATTGAGACAGGATATGGCTACACCTTC; CDR3: CASIETGYGYTF
D: TRBD1; V: TRBV9; J: TRBJ2-1; DNA: TGTGCCAGCAGCGGGGGGACAGGACGCTCCTACAATGAGCAGTTCTTC; CDR3: CASSGGTGRSYNEQFF
D: TRBD2; V: TRBV28; J: TRBJ2-7; DNA: TGTGCCAGCAGTAACGCGGGGGAGTTGGCCGAGCAGTACTTC; CDR3: CASSNAGELAEQYF
D: NA; V: TRBV5-1; J: TRBJ2-5; DNA: TGCGCCAGCAGCCCCCTTGCGAGTGCCCGCGAGACCCAGTACTTC; CDR3: CASSPLASARETQYF
D: NA; V: TRBV4-2; J: TRBJ1-1; DNA: TGTGCCAGCAGCTTAGGCAGTCTGAACACTGAAGCTTTCTTT; CDR3: CASSLGSLNTEAFF
D: TRBD2; V: TRBV4-3; J: TRBJ2-3; DNA: TGCGCCAGCAGCCTTTTTAGCGGGAGGGCCGTAGATACGCAGTATTTT; CDR3: CASSLFSGRAVDTQYF
D: NA; V: TRBV28; J: TRBJ2-1; DNA: TGTGCCAGCAGATTAGCCTCCTACAATGAGCAGTTCTTC; CDR3: CASRLASYNEQFF
D: NA; V: TRBV15; J: TRBJ1-2; DNA: TGTGCCACCAGCAGGGGGGAGGGTTATGGCTACACCTTC; CDR3: CATSRGEGYGYTF
D: TRBD1; V: TRBV18; J: TRBJ2-5; DNA: TGTGCCAGCTCAGCAAGACAGGGGGTACTACAAGAGACCCAGTACTTC; CDR3: CASSARQGVLQETQYF
D: TRBD1; V: TRBV10-3; J: TRBJ1-5; DNA: TGTGCCATCAGCGGGGACAGACAACTCGATAGCAATCAGCCCCAGCATTTT; CDR3: CAISGDRQLDSNQPQHF
D: NA; V: TRBV9; J: TRBJ2-7; DNA: TGTGCCAGCAGCGTAGGTACGGAACCCCTCTACGAGCAGTACTTC; CDR3: CASSVGTEPLYEQYF
D: NA; V: TRBV5-1; J: TRBJ1-5; DNA: TGCGCCAGCAGGGAAGGACTCAACAATCAGCCCCAGCATTTT; CDR3: CASREGLNNQPQHF
D: NA; V: TRBV7-8; J: TRBJ2-7; DNA: TGTGCCAGCAGACCAAGAGAGGGGATACGGGACGAGCAGTACTTC; CDR3: CASRPREGIRDEQYF
D: NA; V: TRBV29-1; J: TRBJ1-4; DNA: TGCAGCGTTGAGGGTATTGGGAATGAAAAACTGTTTTTT; CDR3: CSVEGIGNEKLFF
D: NA; V: TRBV5-1; J: TRBJ1-5; DNA: TGCGCCAGCAGCTTGCAGGGTATGGAGCCCCAGCATTTT; CDR3: CASSLQGMEPQHF
D: NA; V: TRBV7-9; J: TRBJ2-1; DNA: TGTGCCAGCAGCAAAATAGCAGGAAGCTCCTACAATGAGCAGTTCTTC; CDR3: CASSKIAGSSYNEQFF
D: TRBD1; V: TRBV4-1; J: TRBJ2-5; DNA: TGCGCCAGCAGCCCGACAGGGAGAGAGACCCAGTACTTC; CDR3: CASSPTGRETQYF
D: NA; V: TRBV7-3; J: TRBJ1-1; DNA: TGTGCCAGCGGCAACGGACAAAACACTGAAGCTTTCTTT; CDR3: CASGNGQNTEAFF